This TCR beta chain emerged from a study of radiotherapy plus CTLA-4 blockade in lung cancer. Overall study context: Disease control was seen in over 25% of patients, objective responses in 18%.

The data were produced by immunoSEQ multiplex PCR, yet TCRdb's version contains in-frame clones alone and is incomplete. The data contain some 110,000 clones, 85% to 90% of them singletons. On this clone itself: Its matching antigen is unknown.

The germline V gene has CDR1 SGHNT and CDR2 YYREEE (reference sequence). The CDR3 loop spans 13 amino acids. V lost 2 bases and J 1 base, leaving 6 bases between the germline ends. The study gave focal radiation plus ipilimumab CTLA-4 blockade to patients with chemo-refractory metastatic non-small-cell lung cancer. General study results and limits: Clones of tumor-derived TCRs expanded in blood after radiotherapy plus ipilimumab.

The TCR originated in a human donor with non-small cell lung cancer that progressed on radiotherapy plus ipilimumab. Some clones in this sample may be carry-over from other donors' samples. The chain employs TRBV5-4 and TRBJ1-1, with D hard to call. The sequencing here drew on peripheral blood, taken from a patient treated with radiotherapy plus ipilimumab. CDR3 DNA sequence: TGTGCCAGCAGCTTCCGACAGAACACTGAAGCTTTCTTT. Amino acid sequence: CASSFRQNTEAFF.